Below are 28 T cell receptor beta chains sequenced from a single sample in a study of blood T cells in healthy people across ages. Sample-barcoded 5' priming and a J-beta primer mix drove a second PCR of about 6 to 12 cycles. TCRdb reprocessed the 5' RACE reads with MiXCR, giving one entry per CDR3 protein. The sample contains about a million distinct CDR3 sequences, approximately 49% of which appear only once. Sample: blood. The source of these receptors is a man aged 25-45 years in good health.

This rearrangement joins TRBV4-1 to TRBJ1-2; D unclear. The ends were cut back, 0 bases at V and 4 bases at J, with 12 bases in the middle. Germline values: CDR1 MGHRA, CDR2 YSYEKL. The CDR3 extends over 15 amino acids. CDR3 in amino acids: CASSQDGFRGYGYTF. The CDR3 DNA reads TGCGCCAGCAGCCAAGATGGCTTTAGAGGCTATGGCTACACCTTC.

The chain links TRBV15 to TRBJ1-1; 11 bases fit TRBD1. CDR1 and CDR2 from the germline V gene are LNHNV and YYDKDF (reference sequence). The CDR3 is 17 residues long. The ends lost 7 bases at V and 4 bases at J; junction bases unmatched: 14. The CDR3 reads CATTKAKSGTGGTEAFF. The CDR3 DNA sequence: TGTGCCACCACCAAAGCCAAAAGCGGGACAGGGGGCACTGAAGCTTTCTTT. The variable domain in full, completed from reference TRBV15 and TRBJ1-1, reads DAMVIQNPRYQVTQFGKPVTLSCSQTLNHNVMYWYQQKSSQAPKLLFHYYDKDFNNEADTPDNFQSRRPNTSFCFLDIRSPGLGDTAMYLCATTKAKSGTGGTEAFFGQGTRLTVV.

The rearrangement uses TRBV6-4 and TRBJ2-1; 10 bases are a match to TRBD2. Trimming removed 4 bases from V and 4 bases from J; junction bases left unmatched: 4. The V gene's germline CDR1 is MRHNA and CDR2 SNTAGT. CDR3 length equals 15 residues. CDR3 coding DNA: TGTGCCAGCAGTGTCGAGACTAGCGGGTACAATGAGCAGTTCTTC. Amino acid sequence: CASSVETSGYNEQFF.

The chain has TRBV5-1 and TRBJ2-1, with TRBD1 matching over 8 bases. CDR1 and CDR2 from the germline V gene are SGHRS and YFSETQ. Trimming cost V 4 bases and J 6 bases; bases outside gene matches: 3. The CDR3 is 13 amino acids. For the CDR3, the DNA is TGCGCCAGCAGCACCGACAGGGGCAATGAGCAGTTCTTC. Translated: CASSTDRGNEQFF.

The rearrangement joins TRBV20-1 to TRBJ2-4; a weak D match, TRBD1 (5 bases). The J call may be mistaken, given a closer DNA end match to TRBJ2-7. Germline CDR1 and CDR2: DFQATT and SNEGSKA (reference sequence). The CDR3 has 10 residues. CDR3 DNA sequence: TGCAGTGCTACCAGGGTCGAGCAGTACTTC. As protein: CSATRVEQYF.

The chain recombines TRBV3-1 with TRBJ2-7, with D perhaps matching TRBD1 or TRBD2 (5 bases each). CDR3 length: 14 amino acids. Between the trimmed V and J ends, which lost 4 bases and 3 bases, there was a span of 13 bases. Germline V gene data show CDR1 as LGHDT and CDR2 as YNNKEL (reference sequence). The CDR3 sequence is CASSPGTPDYEQYF. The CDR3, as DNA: TGTGCCAGCAGCCCTGGGACCCCTGACTACGAGCAGTACTTC.

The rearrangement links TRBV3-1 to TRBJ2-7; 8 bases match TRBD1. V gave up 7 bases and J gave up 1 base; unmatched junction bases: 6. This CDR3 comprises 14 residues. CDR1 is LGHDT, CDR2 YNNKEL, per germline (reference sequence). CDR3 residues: CASKDRAASYEQYF. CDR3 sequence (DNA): TGTGCCAGCAAGGACAGGGCCGCATCCTACGAGCAGTACTTC.

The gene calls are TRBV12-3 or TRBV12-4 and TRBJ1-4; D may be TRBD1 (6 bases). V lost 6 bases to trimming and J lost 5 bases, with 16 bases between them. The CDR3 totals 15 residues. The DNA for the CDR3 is TGTGCCAGCAGCCGGGGAGCAGGGGACAATGAAAAACTGTTTTTT. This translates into CASSRGAGDNEKLFF.

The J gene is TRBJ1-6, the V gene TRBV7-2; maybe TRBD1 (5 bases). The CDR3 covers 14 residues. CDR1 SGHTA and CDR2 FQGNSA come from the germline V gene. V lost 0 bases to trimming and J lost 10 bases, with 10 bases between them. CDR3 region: CASSLAGVGSPLHF. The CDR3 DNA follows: TGTGCCAGCAGCTTAGCAGGGGTCGGGTCACCCCTCCACTTT.

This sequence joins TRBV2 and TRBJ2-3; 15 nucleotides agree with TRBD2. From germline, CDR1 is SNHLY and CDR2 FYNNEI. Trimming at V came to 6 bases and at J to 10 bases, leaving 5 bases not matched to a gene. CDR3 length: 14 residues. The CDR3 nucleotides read TGTGCCAGCAGCCCGGGACTAGCGGGGGGACCGCAGTATTTT. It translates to CASSPGLAGGPQYF.

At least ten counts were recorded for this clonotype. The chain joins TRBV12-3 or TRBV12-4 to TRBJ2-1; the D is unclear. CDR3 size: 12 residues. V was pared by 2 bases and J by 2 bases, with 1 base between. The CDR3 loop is CASSLPYNEQFF. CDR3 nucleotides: TGTGCCAGCAGTTTACCCTACAATGAGCAGTTCTTC.

In DNA form, the CDR3 reads TGTGCCAGCACCCACGCGGCGAAGGCCCAAGGCCACAATGAGCAGTTCTTC. Translation gives CASTHAAKAQGHNEQFF. The chain combines TRBV4-2 with TRBJ2-1; D call uncertain. Germline assignment: CDR1 LGHNA and CDR2 YNFKEQ. The CDR3 covers 17 residues. V shed 7 bases and J shed 5 bases, with 24 bases lying between them.

The CDR3 coding sequence is TGCAGTGCTCCCCTAGCGGGGGCCTATCAAGAGACCCAGTACTTC. Translation: CSAPLAGAYQETQYF. This sequence joins TRBV20-1 and TRBJ2-7; 10 bases map to TRBD2. The J call is uncertain, as TRBJ2-5 better fits the DNA end. The CDR3 loop spans 15 amino acids. From germline, CDR1 is DFQATT and CDR2 SNEGSKA (reference sequence).

The CDR3 DNA reads TGTGCCAGCAGCTTAGTGCAAGGGTTGAGGCAAGAGACCCAGTACTTC. Translating gives CASSLVQGLRQETQYF. The gene calls are TRBV7-9 and TRBJ2-5, with D hard to call. This CDR3 has 16 amino acids. Germline V gene data show CDR1 as SEHNR and CDR2 as FQNEAQ (reference sequence). V gave up 1 base and J gave up 2 bases, with 14 bases separating them.

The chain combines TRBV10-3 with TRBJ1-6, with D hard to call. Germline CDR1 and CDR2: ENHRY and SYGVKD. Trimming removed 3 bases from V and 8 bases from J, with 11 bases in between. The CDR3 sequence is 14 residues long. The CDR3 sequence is CAISDGGSYSPLHF. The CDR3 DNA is TGTGCCATCAGTGACGGAGGGTCTTATTCACCCCTCCACTTT.

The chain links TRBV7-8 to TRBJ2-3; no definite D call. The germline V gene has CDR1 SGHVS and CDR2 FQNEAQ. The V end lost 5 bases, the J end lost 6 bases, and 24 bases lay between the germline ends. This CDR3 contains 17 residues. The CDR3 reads CASSPLFGRRSEDTQYF. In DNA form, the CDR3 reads TGTGCCAGCAGCCCCCTGTTTGGCAGGCGATCCGAGGATACGCAGTATTTT.

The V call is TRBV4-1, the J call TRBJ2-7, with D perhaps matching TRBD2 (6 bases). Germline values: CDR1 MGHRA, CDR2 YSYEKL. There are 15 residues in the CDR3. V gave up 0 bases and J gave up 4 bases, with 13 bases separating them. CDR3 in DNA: TGCGCCAGCAGCCAAGAATGGAGGGGATTATACGAGCAGTACTTC. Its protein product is CASSQEWRGLYEQYF.

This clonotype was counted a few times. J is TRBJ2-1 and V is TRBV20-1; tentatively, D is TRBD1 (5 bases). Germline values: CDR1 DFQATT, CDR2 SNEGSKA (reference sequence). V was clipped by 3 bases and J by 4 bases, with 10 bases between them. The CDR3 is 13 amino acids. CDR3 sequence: CSASHQGYNEQFF. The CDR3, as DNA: TGCAGTGCTAGTCATCAGGGATACAATGAGCAGTTCTTC.

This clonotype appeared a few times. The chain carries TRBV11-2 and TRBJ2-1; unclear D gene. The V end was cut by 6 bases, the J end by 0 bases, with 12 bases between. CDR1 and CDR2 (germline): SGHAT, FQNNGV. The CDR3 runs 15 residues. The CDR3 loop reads CASRRLGSSYNEQFF. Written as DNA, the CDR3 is TGTGCCAGCAGGCGGTTGGGCAGCTCCTACAATGAGCAGTTCTTC.

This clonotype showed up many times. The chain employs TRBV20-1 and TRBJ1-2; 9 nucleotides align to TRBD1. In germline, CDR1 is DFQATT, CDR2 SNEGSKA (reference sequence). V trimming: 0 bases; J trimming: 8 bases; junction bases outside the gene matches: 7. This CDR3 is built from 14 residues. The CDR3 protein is CSARDGTGPNGYTF. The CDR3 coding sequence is TGCAGTGCTAGAGATGGGACAGGGCCAAACGGCTACACCTTC.

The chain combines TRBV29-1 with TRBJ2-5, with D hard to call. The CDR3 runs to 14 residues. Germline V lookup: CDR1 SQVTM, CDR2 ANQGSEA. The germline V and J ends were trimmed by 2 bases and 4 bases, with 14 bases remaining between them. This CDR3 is CSVETPSQGETQYF. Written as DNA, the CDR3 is TGCAGCGTTGAAACTCCTAGTCAAGGAGAGACCCAGTACTTC.

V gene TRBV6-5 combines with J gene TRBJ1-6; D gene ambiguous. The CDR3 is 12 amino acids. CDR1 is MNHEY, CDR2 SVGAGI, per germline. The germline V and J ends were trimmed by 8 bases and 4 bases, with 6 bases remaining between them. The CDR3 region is CASGSYNSPLHF. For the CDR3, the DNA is TGTGCCAGCGGCAGTTATAATTCACCCCTCCACTTT.

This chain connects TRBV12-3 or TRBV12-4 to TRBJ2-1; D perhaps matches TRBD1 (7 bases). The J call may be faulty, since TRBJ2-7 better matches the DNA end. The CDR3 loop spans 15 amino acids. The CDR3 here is CATSQGGSSYNEQYF. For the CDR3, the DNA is TGTGCCACCTCTCAGGGGGGTAGCTCCTACAATGAGCAGTACTTC.

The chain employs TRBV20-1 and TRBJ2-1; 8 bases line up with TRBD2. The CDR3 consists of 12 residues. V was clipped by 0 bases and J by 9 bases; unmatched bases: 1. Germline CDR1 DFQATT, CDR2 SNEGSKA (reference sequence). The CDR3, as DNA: TGCAGTGCTAGAGAGGCGGGGGGTGAGCAGTTCTTC. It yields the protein CSAREAGGEQFF.

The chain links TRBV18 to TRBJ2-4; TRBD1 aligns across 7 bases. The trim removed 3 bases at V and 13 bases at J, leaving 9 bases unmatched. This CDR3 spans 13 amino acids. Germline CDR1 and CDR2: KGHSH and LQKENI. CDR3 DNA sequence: TGTGCCAGCTCACCTTGGGACAGTGGGGAGCAGTACTTC. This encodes CASSPWDSGEQYF.

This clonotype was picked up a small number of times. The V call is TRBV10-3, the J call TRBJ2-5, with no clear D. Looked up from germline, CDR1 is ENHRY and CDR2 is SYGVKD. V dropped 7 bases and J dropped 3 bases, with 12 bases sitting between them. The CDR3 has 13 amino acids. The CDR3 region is CAINEAMKETQYF. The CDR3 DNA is TGTGCCATCAATGAAGCGATGAAAGAGACCCAGTACTTC.

The CDR3 sequence: CASSFWTGMETQYF. The CDR3 DNA sequence: TGTGCCAGCAGCTTCTGGACAGGGATGGAGACCCAGTACTTC. The genes are TRBV7-2 and TRBJ2-5; 8 bases match TRBD1. The CDR3 has 14 amino acids. Germline V lookup: CDR1 SGHTA, CDR2 FQGNSA. J gave up 5 bases and V 3 bases, and 5 bases lay outside the gene matches.

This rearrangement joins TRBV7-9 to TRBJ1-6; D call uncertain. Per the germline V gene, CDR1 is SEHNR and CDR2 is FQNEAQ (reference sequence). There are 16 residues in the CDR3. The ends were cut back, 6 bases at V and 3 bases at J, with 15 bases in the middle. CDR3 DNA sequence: TGTGCCAGCAGTACGATCGGGGAAATCTATAATTCACCCCTCCACTTT. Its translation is CASSTIGEIYNSPLHF. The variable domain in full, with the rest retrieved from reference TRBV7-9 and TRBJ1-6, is DTGVSQNPRHKITKRGQNVTFRCDPISEHNRLYWYRQTLGQGPEFLTYFQNEAQLEKSRLLSDRFSAERPKGSFSTLEIQRTEQGDSAMYLCASSTIGEIYNSPLHFGNGTRLTVT.